Listed below are T cell receptor beta chains from one sample, sequenced in a study of shared clonotypes between healthy human individuals. Assay: immunoSEQ multiplex PCR; the TCRdb copy retains only in-frame clones and omits some. The data hold fewer than 800,000 clones, with just over 90% observed a single time. Sequencing was carried out using naive CD8+ T cells sorted from blood. Receptor source: a man aged 25 to 45 in good health. The CDR3 runs from the conserved cysteine through the conserved F or W. The D gene is left open where the match is weak. A clone size is listed for some rows: how often the clone was seen (once, few, many), or a class if it is expanded.

.,TRBV29-1,.,TRBJ2-7,TGCAGCGGACTGAACTCCTACGAGCAGTACTTC,CSGLNSYEQYF
.,TRBV21-1,.,TRBJ2-5,TGTGCCAGCAGCAAAATAGTCAGCGGGAGACAAGAGACCCAGTACTTC,CASSKIVSGRQETQYF
once,TRBV7-9,.,TRBJ2-7,TGTGCCAGCAGCCGTTTGGACAGAACCTACGAGCAGTACTTC,CASSRLDRTYEQYF
once,TRBV15,TRBD2,TRBJ2-1,TGTGCCACCAGCGCAAGAAGCGGGGGGGGGTACAATGAGCAGTTCTTC,CATSARSGGGYNEQFF
.,TRBV5-4,.,TRBJ1-3,TGTGCCAGCAGGGGGGATGGAAACACCATATATTTT,CASRGDGNTIYF
.,TRBV4-1,.,TRBJ2-1,TGCGCCAGCAGCCAATTTGTCGGACAAGCCTACAATGAGCAGTTCTTC,CASSQFVGQAYNEQFF
.,TRBV29-1,.,TRBJ2-7,TGCAGCGCGGGGGGCGTAGTTTTGGATACAGGGGGCTACGAGCAGTACTTC,CSAGGVVLDTGGYEQYF
.,TRBV5-1,.,TRBJ2-7,TGCGCCAGCAGCTTACGTAGCTCGGTCTACGAGCAGTACTTC,CASSLRSSVYEQYF
once,TRBV6-1,.,TRBJ2-1,TGTGCCAGCAGTGAAGGGCCACTTCTCACGTACAATGAGCAGTTCTTC,CASSEGPLLTYNEQFF
.,TRBV7-9,TRBD1,TRBJ1-2,TGTGCCAGCAGCGGCCGGGACAGAACTAACTATGGCTACACCTTC,CASSGRDRTNYGYTF
.,TRBV4-2,.,TRBJ2-2,TGTGCCAGCAGCCAAGGTATTAGCGGCACCGGGGAGCTGTTTTTT,CASSQGISGTGELFF
.,TRBV4-2,.,TRBJ2-4,TGTGCCAGCAGCCAAGATTGGGGGGACTTAGCCAAAAACATTCAGTACTTC,CASSQDWGDLAKNIQYF
few,TRBV5-4,.,TRBJ2-2,TGTGCCAGCAGCGATCAGGGTAAAACGAACACCGGGGAGCTGTTTTTT,CASSDQGKTNTGELFF
.,TRBV5-5,.,TRBJ1-4,TGTGCCAGCAGCTTGGACCGGGACCCCTTTGAAAAACTGTTTTTT,CASSLDRDPFEKLFF
.,TRBV7-9,.,TRBJ2-2,TGTGCCAGCAGCCCCTTGTCGGTGGCCGGGGATACCGGGGAGCTGTTTTTT,CASSPLSVAGDTGELFF
.,TRBV30,.,TRBJ2-7,TGTGCCTGGAGTGTACTGACAGGTGGCTACGAGCAGTACTTC,CAWSVLTGGYEQYF
.,TRBV10-2,.,TRBJ2-1,TGCGCCAGCAGTGAGTCGATCGTGGCGTTCGAGCAGTTCTTC,CASSESIVAFEQFF
once,TRBV4-2,TRBD1,TRBJ1-2,TGTGCCAGCAGCCAAGATCATCCTCCGACAGGGGCCTATGGCTACACCTTC,CASSQDHPPTGAYGYTF
.,TRBV9,TRBD2,TRBJ2-7,TGTGCCAGCAGCGCGGGGGGAGGCTACTCCTACGAGCAGTACTTC,CASSAGGGYSYEQYF
.,TRBV27,.,TRBJ2-5,TGTGCCAGCAGTGACACCCTACAAGAGACCCAGTACTTC,CASSDTLQETQYF
.,TRBV7-9,TRBD2,TRBJ2-7,TGTGCCAGCAGCATGATTAGCGGGAAAGACTACGAGCAGTACTTC,CASSMISGKDYEQYF
.,TRBV15,.,TRBJ2-5,TGTGCCACCAGCAGAGATGGGCTGGGGGAGACCCAGTACTTC,CATSRDGLGETQYF
.,TRBV30,.,TRBJ1-2,TGTGCCTGGAGGATTGACACTACTAACTATGGCTACACCTTC,CAWRIDTTNYGYTF
.,TRBV13,.,TRBJ2-7,TGTGCCAGCAGCTTACCCCCTCGGCTCGAGCAGTACTTC,CASSLPPRLEQYF
.,TRBV27,TRBD1,TRBJ2-7,TGTGCCAGCAGCTTCCGGGACAGGGGATACGAGCAGTACTTC,CASSFRDRGYEQYF
.,TRBV29-1,TRBD2,TRBJ2-1,TGCAGCGTTCTAGGGGCAGCGGGAAGCTCCTACAATGAGCAGTTCTTC,CSVLGAAGSSYNEQFF
.,TRBV6-1,TRBD1,TRBJ2-1,TGTGCCAGCAGTGACCTAGGACAGGGGGCATCCTACAATGAGCAGTTCTTC,CASSDLGQGASYNEQFF
.,TRBV9,TRBD1,TRBJ2-7,TGTGCCAGCAGCACGGACAGGGGGAACGAGCAGTACTTC,CASSTDRGNEQYF
.,TRBV7-9,.,TRBJ2-1,TGTGCCAGCATAGTGGGTCGGGGCGGTGTCGACAATGAGCAGTTCTTC,CASIVGRGGVDNEQFF
.,TRBV5-6,TRBD1,TRBJ1-5,TGTGCCAGCAGCTTGGCCGTATCAGGGGGAAATCAGCCCCAGCATTTT,CASSLAVSGGNQPQHF
few,TRBV10-2,TRBD2,TRBJ2-1,TGCGCCAGCAGTGAGCTAACTAGCGGATTATACAATGAGCAGTTCTTC,CASSELTSGLYNEQFF
.,TRBV16,.,TRBJ1-5,TGTGCCAGCAGTCATCCGGTACTGGGCAATCAGCCCCAGCATTTT,CASSHPVLGNQPQHF
.,TRBV5-6,.,TRBJ2-7,TGTGCCAGCAGCTCTTCCGGCTACGAGCAGTACTTC,CASSSSGYEQYF
.,TRBV7-8,.,TRBJ2-3,TGTGCCAGCAGCTACTACTGGGGTTCGGCAGATACGCAGTATTTT,CASSYYWGSADTQYF
.,TRBV7-9,TRBD1,TRBJ2-1,TGTGCCAGCAGCACGGGACAGGGGCTTGACAATGAGCAGTTCTTC,CASSTGQGLDNEQFF
.,TRBV7-6,TRBD2,TRBJ2-7,TGTGCCAGCAGCCCTCACGGGACTAGCGGAGAATACGAGCAGTACTTC,CASSPHGTSGEYEQYF
.,TRBV4-1,TRBD1,TRBJ1-1,TGCGCCAGCAGTCGAGCCGGGACAGGGCGCACTGAAGCTTTCTTT,CASSRAGTGRTEAFF
.,TRBV6-5,.,TRBJ1-1,TGTGCCAGCAGTTACAATACACGCAACACTGAAGCTTTCTTT,CASSYNTRNTEAFF
.,TRBV7-6,.,TRBJ2-7,TGTGCCAGCAGCTTATCCCTTCTAGACGAGCAGTACTTC,CASSLSLLDEQYF
.,TRBV7-9,TRBD2,TRBJ2-1,TGTGCCAGCAGCTTAGGTGTCGGGCGGGAGGGCCACAATGAGCAGTTCTTC,CASSLGVGREGHNEQFF
.,TRBV10-1,TRBD2,TRBJ2-3,TGCGCCAGCAGTGAGTCGGGACTACCGTTGGATACGCAGTATTTT,CASSESGLPLDTQYF